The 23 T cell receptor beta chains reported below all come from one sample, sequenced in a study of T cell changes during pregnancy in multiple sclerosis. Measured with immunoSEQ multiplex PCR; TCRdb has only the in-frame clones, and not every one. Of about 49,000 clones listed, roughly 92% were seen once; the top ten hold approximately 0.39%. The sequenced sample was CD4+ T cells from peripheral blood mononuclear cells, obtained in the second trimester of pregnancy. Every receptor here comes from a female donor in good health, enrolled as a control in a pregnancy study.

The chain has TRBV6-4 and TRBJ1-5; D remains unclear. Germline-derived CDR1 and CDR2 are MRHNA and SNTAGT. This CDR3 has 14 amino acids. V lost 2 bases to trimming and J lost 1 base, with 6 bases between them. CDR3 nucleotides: TGTGCCAGCAGTGACCAGGCGAGCAATCAGCCCCAGCATTTT. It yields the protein CASSDQASNQPQHF.

The CDR3 bases are TGTGCCAGCAGCTTGCGGACGGCTAGCGGGGCAGATACGCAGTATTTT. Its protein product is CASSLRTASGADTQYF. This chain uses TRBV11-3 with TRBJ2-3; TRBD2 matches 9 bases. Germline assignment: CDR1 SGHNT and CDR2 YENEEA. The CDR3 has 16 residues. The junction had 8 bases not matched to a gene; V was cut back by 3 bases and J by 4 bases.

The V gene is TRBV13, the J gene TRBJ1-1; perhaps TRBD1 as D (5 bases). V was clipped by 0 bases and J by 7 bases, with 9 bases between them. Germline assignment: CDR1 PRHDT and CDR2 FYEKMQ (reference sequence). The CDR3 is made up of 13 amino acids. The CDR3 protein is CASSLGAGFEAFF. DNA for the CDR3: TGTGCCAGCAGCTTAGGCGCAGGGTTTGAAGCTTTCTTT.

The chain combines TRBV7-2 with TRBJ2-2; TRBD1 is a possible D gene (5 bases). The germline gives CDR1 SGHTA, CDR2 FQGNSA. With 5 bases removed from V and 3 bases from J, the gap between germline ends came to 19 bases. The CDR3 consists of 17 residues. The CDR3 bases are TGTGCCAGCAGCGAAACAGGTGGCCGCGGTTACACCGGGGAGCTGTTTTTT. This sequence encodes CASSETGGRGYTGELFF.

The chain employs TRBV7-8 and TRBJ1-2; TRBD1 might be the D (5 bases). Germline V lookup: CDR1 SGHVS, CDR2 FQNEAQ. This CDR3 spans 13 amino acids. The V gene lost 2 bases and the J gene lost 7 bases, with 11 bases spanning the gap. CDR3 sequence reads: CASSLFRGAGYTF. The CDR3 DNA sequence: TGTGCCAGCAGCTTATTTAGGGGCGCTGGCTACACCTTC.

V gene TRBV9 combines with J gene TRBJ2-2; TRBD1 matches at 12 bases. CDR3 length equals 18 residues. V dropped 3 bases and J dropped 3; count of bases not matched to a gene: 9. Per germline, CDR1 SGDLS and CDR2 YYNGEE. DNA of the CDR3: TGTGCCAGCAGCGCCCGGGACAGGGGGCGAAGGGACACCGGGGAGCTGTTTTTT. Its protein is CASSARDRGRRDTGELFF.

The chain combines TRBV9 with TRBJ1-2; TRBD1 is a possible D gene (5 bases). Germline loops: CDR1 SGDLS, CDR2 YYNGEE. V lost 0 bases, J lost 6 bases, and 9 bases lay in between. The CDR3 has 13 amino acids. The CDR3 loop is CASSVEPGNGYTF. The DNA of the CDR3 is TGTGCCAGCAGCGTAGAGCCAGGGAATGGCTACACCTTC.

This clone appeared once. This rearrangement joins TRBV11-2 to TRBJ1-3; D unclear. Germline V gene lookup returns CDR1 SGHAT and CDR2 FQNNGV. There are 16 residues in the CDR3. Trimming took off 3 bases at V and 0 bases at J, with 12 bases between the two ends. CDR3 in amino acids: CASSLPLLGSGNTIYF. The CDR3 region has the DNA TGTGCCAGCAGCTTGCCGCTGCTCGGCTCTGGAAACACCATATATTTT.

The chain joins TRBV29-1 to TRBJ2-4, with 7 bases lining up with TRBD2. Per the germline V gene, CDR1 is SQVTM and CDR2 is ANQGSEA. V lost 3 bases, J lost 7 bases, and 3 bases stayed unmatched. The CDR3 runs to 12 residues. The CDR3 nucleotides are TGCAGCGTTGACGGGGAGGGGAACATTCAGTACTTC. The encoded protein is CSVDGEGNIQYF.

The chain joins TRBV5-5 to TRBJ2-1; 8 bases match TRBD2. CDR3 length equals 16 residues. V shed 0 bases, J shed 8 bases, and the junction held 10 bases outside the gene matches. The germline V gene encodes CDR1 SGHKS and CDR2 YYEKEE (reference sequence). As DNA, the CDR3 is TGTGCCAGCAGCTTGGAGGCGGGGGGATCCTTCTATGAGCAGTTCTTC. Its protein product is CASSLEAGGSFYEQFF.

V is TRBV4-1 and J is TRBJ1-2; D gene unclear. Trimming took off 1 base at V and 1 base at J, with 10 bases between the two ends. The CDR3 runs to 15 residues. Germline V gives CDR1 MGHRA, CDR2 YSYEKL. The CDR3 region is CASSQGSRGNYGYTF. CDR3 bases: TGCGCCAGCAGCCAAGGATCACGGGGTAACTATGGCTACACCTTC.

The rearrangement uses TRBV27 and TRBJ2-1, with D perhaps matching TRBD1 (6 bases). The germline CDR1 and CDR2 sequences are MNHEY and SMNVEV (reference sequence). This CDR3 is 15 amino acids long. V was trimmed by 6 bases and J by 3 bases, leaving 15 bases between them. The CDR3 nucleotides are TGTGCCAGCAGCCCGGACAGAATCGACTACAATGAGCAGTTCTTC. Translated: CASSPDRIDYNEQFF.

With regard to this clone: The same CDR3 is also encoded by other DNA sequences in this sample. CDR3 nucleotides: TGTGCCAGCAGCGTTCATTTAGCCAATGAGCAGTTCTTC. The encoded protein is CASSVHLANEQFF. V and J are TRBV9 and TRBJ2-1; D not resolved. V lost 2 bases to trimming and J lost 6 bases, with 9 bases between them. CDR3 size: 13 residues. CDR1 is SGDLS and CDR2 is YYNGEE in the germline V gene.

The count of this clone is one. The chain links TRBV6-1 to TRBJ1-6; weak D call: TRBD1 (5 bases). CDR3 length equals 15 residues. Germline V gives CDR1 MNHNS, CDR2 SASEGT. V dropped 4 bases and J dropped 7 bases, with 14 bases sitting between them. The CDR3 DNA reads TGTGCCAGCAGTGGCGTCAGGGTTGGGAATTCACCCCTCCACTTT. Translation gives CASSGVRVGNSPLHF.

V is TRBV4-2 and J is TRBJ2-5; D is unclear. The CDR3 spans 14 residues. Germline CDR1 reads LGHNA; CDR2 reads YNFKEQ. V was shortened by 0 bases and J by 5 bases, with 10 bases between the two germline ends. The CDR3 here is CASSQDYRTETQYF. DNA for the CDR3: TGTGCCAGCAGCCAAGATTATAGAACGGAGACCCAGTACTTC.

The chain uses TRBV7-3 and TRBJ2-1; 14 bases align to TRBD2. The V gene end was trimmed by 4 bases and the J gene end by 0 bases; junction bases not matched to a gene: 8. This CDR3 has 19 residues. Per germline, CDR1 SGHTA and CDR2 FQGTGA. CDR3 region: CASSSGLAGGRSSYNEQFF. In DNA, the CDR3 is TGTGCCAGCAGCTCAGGACTAGCGGGGGGCCGGAGCTCCTACAATGAGCAGTTCTTC.

CDR3 in amino acids: CASSLGGGYTF. DNA for the CDR3: TGCGCCAGCAGTCTTGGGGGGGGCTACACCTTC. J is TRBJ1-2 and V is TRBV23-1, with D possibly matching TRBD1 (5 bases). TRBV23-1 is sorted into the ORF group, with uncertain function. Between the trimmed V and J ends, which lost 4 bases and 8 bases, there was a span of 8 bases. This CDR3 contains 11 residues.

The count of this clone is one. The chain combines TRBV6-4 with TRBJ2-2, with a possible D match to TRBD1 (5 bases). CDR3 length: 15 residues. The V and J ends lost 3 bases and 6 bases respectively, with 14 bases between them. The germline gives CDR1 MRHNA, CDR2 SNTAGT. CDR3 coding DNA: TGTGCCAGCAGTGAACAGGCTAGTTCCTCCGGGGAGCTGTTTTTT. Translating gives CASSEQASSSGELFF.

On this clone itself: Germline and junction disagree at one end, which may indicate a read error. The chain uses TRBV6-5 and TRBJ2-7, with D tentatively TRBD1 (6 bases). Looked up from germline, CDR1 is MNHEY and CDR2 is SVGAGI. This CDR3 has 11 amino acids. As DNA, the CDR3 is TGTGCCAGCAGTGACCTACAGGGTAAGACCTTC. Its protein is CASSDLQGKTF.

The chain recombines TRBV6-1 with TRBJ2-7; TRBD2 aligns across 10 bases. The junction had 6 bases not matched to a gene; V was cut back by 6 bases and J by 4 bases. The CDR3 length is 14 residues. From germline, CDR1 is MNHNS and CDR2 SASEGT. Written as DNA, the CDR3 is TGTGCCAGCAGGCCTAGCGGGGGATTATACGAGCAGTACTTC. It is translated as CASRPSGGLYEQYF.

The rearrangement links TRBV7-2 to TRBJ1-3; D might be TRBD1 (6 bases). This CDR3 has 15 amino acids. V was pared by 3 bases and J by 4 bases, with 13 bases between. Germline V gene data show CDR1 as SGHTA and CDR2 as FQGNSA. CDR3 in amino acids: CASSFGGARGNTIYF. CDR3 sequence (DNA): TGTGCCAGCAGCTTTGGGGGGGCTAGAGGAAACACCATATATTTT.

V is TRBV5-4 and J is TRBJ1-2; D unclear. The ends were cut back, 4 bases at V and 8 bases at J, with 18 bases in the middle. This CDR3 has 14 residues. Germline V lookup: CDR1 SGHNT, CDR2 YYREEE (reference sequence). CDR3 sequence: CASSLMGVGRGYTF. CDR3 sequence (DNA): TGTGCCAGCAGCCTGATGGGTGTGGGCCGGGGCTACACCTTC.

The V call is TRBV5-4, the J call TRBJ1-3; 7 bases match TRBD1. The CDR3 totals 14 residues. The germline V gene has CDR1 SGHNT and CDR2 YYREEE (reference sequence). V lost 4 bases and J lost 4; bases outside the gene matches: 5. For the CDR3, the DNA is TGTGCCAGCAGCCCCGGGACAGTAGGAAACACCATATATTTT. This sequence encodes CASSPGTVGNTIYF.